This T cell receptor beta chain is from a study of T cells in Graves' hyperthyroidism and ophthalmopathy. With 4 bases removed from V and 8 bases from J, the gap between germline ends came to 19 bases. Germline CDR1 reads SGHRS; CDR2 reads YFSETQ. This CDR3 is built from 16 residues. Exclusion of a patient resulted from uncontrolled infection, other autoimmune disease, pregnancy or lactation. PBMCs were collected from a 10 ml volume of fresh peripheral blood. RNA transcripts provided the source from which TCR beta CDR3 regions were amplified. The HTBI primer set drove a first-round RT-PCR of the TCR CDR3. TCRdb redid the calling of the multiplex PCR reads with MiXCR, one entry per CDR3 protein. The sample gives 700,000 to 950,000 distinct CDR3 sequences, 30% to 40% of which show up once; 30% to 40% is in the top ten. As to this clonotype: Its target is not known.

General observations from the study: Separating ophthalmopathy from stable hyperthyroidism was achieved by a 13 V-J model. Blood also showed most of the thyroid clonotypes that were expanded above 0.001.

The source material was blood. The clonotype comes from a woman in her thirties or forties with Graves' hyperthyroidism. The J gene is TRBJ1-6, the V gene TRBV5-1; perhaps TRBD1 as D (5 bases). CDR3 nucleotide sequence: TGCGCCAGCAGCCCCTACGGGGCGGTTTCGGATTCACCCCTCCACTTT. Translating it yields CASSPYGAVSDSPLHF.